The sequence of this T cell receptor (beta chain) was determined in a study of T cells in Graves' hyperthyroidism and ophthalmopathy. TCR beta CDR3 region amplification was performed from RNA transcripts. First-round RT-PCR targeting the TCR CDR3 was performed with the HTBI primer set. From the multiplex PCR reads, TCRdb called clonotypes with MiXCR, one entry per CDR3 protein. This sample yields about 420,000 distinct CDR3 sequences, of which about 13% are seen a single time; less than 6.5% belongs to the top ten. This CDR3 has 13 residues. Germline CDR1 SNHLY, CDR2 FYNNEI. Turning to this clonotype: The junction departs from germline at one end; a sequencing error may be responsible.

Clinical symptoms, serum thyroxine, TRAb, thyroid ultrasound and orbital computed tomography established diagnosis. The J gene is TRBJ1-1, the V gene TRBV2; D is unresolved. Sequencing was performed on blood. This sequence originates from a young woman with Graves' hyperthyroidism. The chain's CDR3 is CARSVKVNTEAFF. The CDR3 region has the DNA TGTGCCAGAAGTGTGAAGGTGAACACTGAAGCTTTCTTT.